The clone carrying this T cell receptor beta chain was seen more than once but under ten times. Its antigen is unidentified. These data are taken from a study of immune evolution from preneoplasia to lung adenocarcinoma. Study-wide results and caveats: Clonality was highest in normal lung, lower in later-stage lesions apparently. From normal lung to invasive adenocarcinoma, top clone frequencies appeared to decrease.

Assay used: immunoSEQ multiplex PCR; TCRdb lists only in-frame clones, some missing. The data contain around 3,000 clones, about four fifths of them singletons. From germline, CDR1 is SGDLS and CDR2 YYNGEE. This CDR3 region has 15 residues. The V gene lost 4 bases and the J gene lost 0 bases, with 13 bases spanning the gap. The rearrangement uses TRBV9 and TRBJ1-2; unclear D gene. Specimen: FFPE adjacent normal lung tissue. This receptor was obtained from a middle-aged person with lung adenocarcinoma. The CDR3 reads CASSPGEGANYGYTF. In nucleotides, the CDR3 is TGTGCCAGCAGCCCCGGGGAAGGCGCTAACTATGGCTACACCTTC.